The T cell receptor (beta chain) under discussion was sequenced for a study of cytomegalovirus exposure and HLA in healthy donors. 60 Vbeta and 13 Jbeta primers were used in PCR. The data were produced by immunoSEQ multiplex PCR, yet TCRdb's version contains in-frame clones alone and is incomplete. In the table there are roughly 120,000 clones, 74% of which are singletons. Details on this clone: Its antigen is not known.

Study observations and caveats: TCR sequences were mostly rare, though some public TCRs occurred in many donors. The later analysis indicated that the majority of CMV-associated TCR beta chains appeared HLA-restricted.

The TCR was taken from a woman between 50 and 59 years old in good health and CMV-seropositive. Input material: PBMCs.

The CDR3 loop reads CATSTGYEQYF. DNA of the CDR3: TGTGCCACCAGCACGGGGTACGAGCAGTACTTC. The chain recombines TRBV15 with TRBJ2-7; D possibly corresponds to TRBD2 (5 bases). Trimming removed 4 bases at V and 4 bases at J, with 5 bases between. The CDR3 runs to 11 residues. Germline CDR1 LNHNV, CDR2 YYDKDF (reference sequence).